The present T cell receptor beta chain was sequenced within a study of blood T cell repertoires in COVID-19. Study details: PBMCs, B-cell-depleted T cells, or T cells were the source of the cDNA or gDNA that made up the material.

Profiled with immunoSEQ multiplex PCR; TCRdb holds only in-frame clones, not every one. The sample shows about 380,000 clones, 88% of them seen only once. V lost 0 bases to trimming and J lost 6 bases, with 12 bases between them. The CDR3 is made up of 15 amino acids. Per germline, CDR1 MNHEY and CDR2 SVGAGI. This receptor was identified in a woman aged 18-29 years who had recovered from COVID-19. Sequencing was carried out using PBMCs or T cells enriched from blood (not recorded which). The chain has TRBV6-5 and TRBJ1-3, with D tentatively TRBD1 (6 bases). The CDR3 DNA reads TGTGCCAGCAGTTACTCGAATACAGGGCCAAACACCATATATTTT. It translates to CASSYSNTGPNTIYF.